This T cell receptor beta chain derives from a study of T cell changes during pregnancy in multiple sclerosis. The V and J ends lost 5 bases and 4 bases respectively, with 9 bases between them. CDR3 length: 13 residues. Germline CDR1 LNHDA, CDR2 SQIVND (reference sequence). The repertoire was sequenced with immunoSEQ multiplex PCR; TCRdb's copy has only in-frame clones and lacks some. The sample has tens of thousands of clones, 90% seen once. The source was peripheral blood, collected in the first trimester of pregnancy. This TCR was recovered from a female donor in good health, enrolled as a control in a pregnancy study. The chain links TRBV19 to TRBJ1-3; D is undetermined. CDR3: CASSPPGGNTIYF. The CDR3 coding sequence is TGTGCCAGTAGTCCGCCAGGAGGAAACACCATATATTTT.